These 12 T cell receptor beta chains share one sample of origin, sequenced in a study of T cell repertoires in cytomegalovirus infection (dated by TCRdb to about 2019). Sequencing was carried out with an Illumina HiSeq 1500. TCRdb reprocessed the public reads (quality trimming at Q25 with fastp, clone calling with MiXCR) and kept in-frame beta chains. Merged by CDR3 protein, the rows form single entries marked with the most common genes and DNA. The sample contains fewer than 650,000 distinct CDR3 sequences, around 40% of them found a single time. Jointly, the top ten make up around 48% of the sample. Read against the paper, the sample's treatment or condition label means: in vitro stimulation with specific CMV peptide epitopes to enrich CMV-specific T cells. What these receptors recognize is not known. The sample was cultured PBMCs, taken from culture after CMV antigen stimulation. All receptors derive from a human donor in good health (CMV status not recorded). Some clones in this sample may be carry-over from other donors' samples.

This clonotype was seen a few times. The chain recombines TRBV29-1 with TRBJ2-1; 14 bases agree with TRBD2. CDR3 length: 18 amino acids. Trimming removed 6 bases from V and 0 bases from J; junction bases left unmatched: 10. Germline loops: CDR1 SQVTM, CDR2 ANQGSEA. The CDR3 here is CSVVRLAGGFSSYNEQFF. The CDR3 nucleotides read TGCAGCGTGGTTCGACTAGCGGGAGGGTTTAGCTCCTACAATGAGCAGTTCTTC.

The V call is TRBV6-1, the J call TRBJ2-3; 15 nucleotides align to TRBD2. V was clipped by 1 base and J by 6 bases; unmatched bases: 5. The CDR3 loop spans 17 amino acids. Germline CDR1 reads MNHNS; CDR2 reads SASEGT. CDR3 coding DNA: TGTGCCAGCAGTGAAGAGGGACTAGCGGGGGGCGTGGATACGCAGTATTTT. Its translation: CASSEEGLAGGVDTQYF.

In nucleotides, the CDR3 is TGTGCCAGCAGCCGGCCGGGGCAGACCCAGTACTTC. Its protein product is CASSRPGQTQYF. The rearrangement joins TRBV7-2 to TRBJ2-5; either TRBD1 or TRBD2 may supply D (5 bases each). This CDR3 comprises 12 residues. Trimming removed 5 bases at V and 6 bases at J, with 10 bases between. The germline V gene has CDR1 SGHTA and CDR2 FQGNSA.

This chain uses TRBV28 with TRBJ1-5; D remains ambiguous. In germline, CDR1 is MDHEN, CDR2 SYDVKM. With 6 bases removed from V and 11 bases from J, the gap between germline ends came to 20 bases. CDR3 length equals 14 residues. CDR3 bases: TGTGCCAGCAGCCCCCGAGACCGGAGATGGGCCCAGCATTTT. Protein sequence: CASSPRDRRWAQHF.

This clonotype was counted many times. The chain employs TRBV7-6 and TRBJ1-4; D might be TRBD1 (5 bases). The CDR3 is 13 amino acids. V was trimmed by 1 base and J by 8 bases, leaving 8 bases between them. Germline loops: CDR1 SGHVS, CDR2 FNYEAQ. For the CDR3, the DNA is TGTGCCAGCAGCTTAGGTTGGGGCGAAAAACTGTTTTTT. Protein: CASSLGWGEKLFF.

This clonotype showed up just a few times. The chain carries TRBV10-3 and TRBJ2-7; 7 bases agree with TRBD1. This CDR3 has 14 residues. The J segment lost 4 bases and the V segment lost 0 bases, leaving 3 bases of the junction unmatched. Germline V gene lookup returns CDR1 ENHRY and CDR2 SYGVKD. CDR3 nucleotides: TGTGCCATCAGTGAGTCGGGGACAGATTACGAGCAGTACTTC. Its translation: CAISESGTDYEQYF.

The CDR3 bases are TGCGCCAGCAGCTATGTAGGGTCCGCAGATACGCAGTATTTT. Its protein is CASSYVGSADTQYF. The gene calls are TRBV5-1 and TRBJ2-3; the D is unclear. Deletions cut 3 bases from V and 4 bases from J, with 12 bases between. CDR3 length: 14 residues. CDR1 is SGHRS and CDR2 is YFSETQ in the germline V gene.

The CDR3 nucleotides are TGTGCCAGCAGTAAGACTAGCGGCCCTTACAATGAGCAGTTCTTC. This gives the protein CASSKTSGPYNEQFF. The V and J genes are TRBV6-2 or TRBV6-3 and TRBJ2-1, with 9 bases that match TRBD2. Unmatched junction bases numbered 6, after V lost 5 bases and J lost 4 bases. Germline V gene sequence: CDR1 MNHEY, CDR2 SVGEGT. The CDR3 has 15 amino acids.

The chain carries TRBV6-1 and TRBJ1-2, with D unresolved. The CDR3 has 17 residues. Germline V gene sequence: CDR1 MNHNS, CDR2 SASEGT. Trimming cost V 3 bases and J 4 bases, with 21 bases left between them. The CDR3 sequence: CASSDSPYSNTVYGYTF. CDR3 bases: TGTGCCAGCAGTGATTCCCCTTACTCTAATACCGTCTATGGCTACACCTTC.

This clonotype was recorded at least ten times. This chain uses TRBV12-3 or TRBV12-4 with TRBJ2-5, with a weak D call TRBD2 (7 bases). The germline V and J ends were trimmed by 3 bases and 1 base, with 15 bases remaining between them. The CDR3 spans 16 residues. The CDR3 loop reads CASSFRRAGAQETQYF. The CDR3 DNA sequence: TGTGCCAGCAGTTTTAGGAGGGCGGGGGCCCAAGAGACCCAGTACTTC.

This chain uses TRBV27 with TRBJ2-3; 12 bases are a match to TRBD2. Unmatched junction bases numbered 7, after V lost 6 bases and J lost 6 bases. The V gene's germline CDR1 is MNHEY and CDR2 SMNVEV (reference sequence). This CDR3 is 15 amino acids long. The CDR3 spells CASRRLAGARDTQYF. CDR3 nucleotide sequence: TGTGCCAGCAGAAGACTAGCGGGAGCTAGGGATACGCAGTATTTT.

V gene TRBV4-3 combines with J gene TRBJ2-3; D is possibly TRBD2 (5 bases). Germline V CDR1 and CDR2: LGHNA, YSLEER. The CDR3 loop spans 13 amino acids. The ends were cut back, 0 bases at V and 7 bases at J, with 8 bases in the middle. In DNA, the CDR3 is TGCGCCAGCAGCCAAGAAGCGGCAAATACGCAGTATTTT. As protein: CASSQEAANTQYF.